These T cell receptor beta chains were read from a single sample in a study of blood T cell repertoires in COVID-19. Generated by immunoSEQ multiplex PCR, the TCRdb table keeps only in-frame clones and is missing some. The sample consists of 130,000 to 150,000 clones, around 85% of them appearing once. The sequencing sample was made of peripheral blood. These receptor sequences come from a woman older than 75 with acute or convalescent COVID-19. The CDR3 runs from the conserved cysteine through the conserved F or W. A D gene is named only where the DNA matches it firmly. Expanded clones get a size class; other rows say once, few or many, or leave the size out.

clone_size	v_call	d_call	j_call	cdr3_nt	cdr3_aa
NA	TRBV5-1	NA	TRBJ1-2	TGCGCCAGCAGCTTGGGTGGAGGCCCCGGCTACACCTTC	CASSLGGGPGYTF
NA	TRBV15	NA	TRBJ2-1	TGTGCCACCAGCAGAGATCAGGCGAGCTCCTACAATGAGCAGTTCTTC	CATSRDQASSYNEQFF
NA	TRBV5-6	NA	TRBJ1-1	TGTGCCAGCAGCTTGTCTCCGAACACTGAAGCTTTCTTT	CASSLSPNTEAFF
NA	TRBV12-5	NA	TRBJ1-5	TGTGCTAGTGCCCTGGGGGGGTATAGCAATCAGCCCCAGCATTTT	CASALGGYSNQPQHF
NA	TRBV19	NA	TRBJ1-2	TGTGCCAGTAGTTCACTGGAGGTCCTCACTAACTATGGCTACACCTTC	CASSSLEVLTNYGYTF
NA	TRBV9	TRBD1	TRBJ1-2	TGTGCCAGCACACAGGGGTTCGGTAACTATGGCTACACCTTC	CASTQGFGNYGYTF
NA	TRBV6-5	TRBD2	TRBJ2-1	TGTGCCAGCAGTTATTTCAGGGAGGGCGAGCAGTTCTTC	CASSYFREGEQFF
NA	TRBV5-1	NA	TRBJ2-7	TGCGCCAGCAGCTTGGTCGCCCAGGGCGTCGAGCAGTACTTC	CASSLVAQGVEQYF
once	TRBV2	NA	TRBJ1-5	TGTGCCAGCGTAGGCAGGGGAAGCAATCAGCCCCAGCATTTT	CASVGRGSNQPQHF
NA	TRBV9	NA	TRBJ2-5	TGTGCCAGCAGCGTTAGAACTGATGAGACCCAGTACTTC	CASSVRTDETQYF
few	TRBV27	NA	TRBJ1-1	TGTGCCAGCAGTTTATCAACAGGGATCGGTACTGAAGCTTTCTTT	CASSLSTGIGTEAFF
few	TRBV6-5	NA	TRBJ2-7	TGTGCCAGCAGTTACTCCAGGGACAACTACGAGCAGTACTTC	CASSYSRDNYEQYF
NA	TRBV30	TRBD1	TRBJ1-5	TGTGCCTGGAGCTCCGGGACAGGGTCTGCTCAGCCCCAGCATTTT	CAWSSGTGSAQPQHF
NA	TRBV4-2	NA	TRBJ2-6	TGTGCCAGCAGCCAAGTTTATGGGTTTTCCGGGGATGAGGGCTCTGGGGCCAACGTCCTGACTTTC	CASSQVYGFSGDEGSGANVLTF
NA	TRBV5-1	TRBD2	TRBJ2-5	TGCGCCAGCAGCTTACTTAGCGGGGGCTGGGGAGAGACCCAGTACTTC	CASSLLSGGWGETQYF
NA	TRBV10-3	TRBD2	TRBJ2-1	TGTGCCATCAGTCAGACTAGCGGGGGGGCCGAGGAGCAGTTCTTC	CAISQTSGGAEEQFF
NA	TRBV2	NA	TRBJ1-2	TGTGCCAGCAGTGTTGACAGCAACTATGGCTACACCTTC	CASSVDSNYGYTF
NA	TRBV7-2	NA	TRBJ1-3	TGTGCCAGCAGCTTAGCCGGGGGGAGGACTGGAAACACCATATATTTT	CASSLAGGRTGNTIYF
once	TRBV3-1/TRBV3-2	NA	TRBJ1-1	TGTGCCAGCAGCCAAGGAGGTCCGGTCCGTGAAGCTTTCTTT	CASSQGGPVREAFF
few	TRBV2	NA	TRBJ1-1	TGTGCCAGCAATGCCCCTGGGCTGAACACTGAAGCTTTCTTT	CASNAPGLNTEAFF
NA	TRBV3-1/TRBV3-2	TRBD1	TRBJ1-2	TGTGCCAGCAGCCAGAACCGGGACAGGGGAGGCTACACCTTC	CASSQNRDRGGYTF
NA	TRBV5-1	TRBD1	TRBJ2-7	TGCGCCAGCAGCTATCGGACAGGGGGCCTCTCGGGGGAAGAGTACTTC	CASSYRTGGLSGEEYF